These 10 T cell receptor beta chains came from one sample sequenced in a study of T-cell reconstitution after alpha-beta-depleted transplantation in children (dated by TCRdb to about 2016). The sample's treatment or condition label, decoded: allogeneic hematopoietic cell transplantation with graft depleted of TCRalphabeta T cells and CD19 B cells. Libraries came from PCR. The instrument given in TCRdb is Illumina HiSeq 2500. TCR libraries were prepared with molecular barcoding, using unique molecular identifiers to normalize TCRbeta repertoire quantification. The public reads were reprocessed in TCRdb via fastp at Q25 and MiXCR, keeping in-frame beta chains. Every CDR3 protein is listed once, alongside the most common genes and DNA of its rows. For this sample there are around 700,000 distinct CDR3 sequences; around 14% appear just once. The ten most abundant clones make up 0.79% of the sample. This material consisted of PBMCs, taken before TCRalphabeta/CD19-depleted stem cell transplant. Receptor source: a girl aged 2-10 years with congenital amegakaryocytic thrombocytopenia, due to receive a stem cell transplant.

The gene calls are TRBV20-1 and TRBJ2-7; 9 nucleotides line up with TRBD2. From germline, CDR1 is DFQATT and CDR2 SNEGSKA (reference sequence). V dropped 6 bases and J dropped 4; count of bases not matched to a gene: 13. This CDR3 has 15 residues. This CDR3 reads CSATRRAGGPYEQYF. CDR3 bases: TGCAGTGCAACCCGGAGGGCGGGAGGGCCTTACGAGCAGTACTTC.

This clonotype was detected only a few times. The V and J genes are TRBV11-2 and TRBJ2-3; no reliable D call. The V end lost 4 bases, the J end lost 3 bases, and 17 bases lay between the germline ends. Germline-derived CDR1 and CDR2 are SGHAT and FQNNGV. This CDR3 is 16 amino acids long. CDR3 protein: CASSSRRAATTDTQYF. For the CDR3, the DNA is TGTGCCAGCAGCTCGCGCCGGGCCGCTACTACAGATACGCAGTATTTT.

This clonotype showed up many times. The chain joins TRBV12-3 or TRBV12-4 to TRBJ2-1, with D perhaps matching TRBD1 or TRBD2 (5 bases each). The length of the CDR3 is 17 residues. V lost 6 bases and J 1 base, leaving 19 bases between the germline ends. For the CDR3, the DNA is TGTGCCAGCAGGGGGGATAGTTGGCAACTATCCTACAATGAGCAGTTCTTC. This sequence encodes CASRGDSWQLSYNEQFF.

This clonotype appeared a few times. The V gene is TRBV7-9, the J gene TRBJ2-1; TRBD1 is a possible D gene (6 bases). The CDR3 covers 13 residues. Germline V gives CDR1 SEHNR, CDR2 FQNEAQ (reference sequence). The germline V and J ends were trimmed by 5 bases and 7 bases, with 12 bases remaining between them. CDR3: CASSVGATNEQFF. CDR3 DNA sequence: TGTGCCAGCAGCGTGGGGGCAACGAATGAGCAGTTCTTC.

This clonotype appeared a few times. The rearrangement joins TRBV12-3 or TRBV12-4 to TRBJ2-7; 12 nucleotides align to TRBD2. The CDR3 length is 17 residues. Trimming took 6 bases from V and 0 from J; bases not matched to a gene: 9. Here the CDR3 reads CASSERLAGALSYEQYF. CDR3 sequence (DNA): TGTGCCAGCAGCGAAAGACTAGCGGGAGCCCTCTCCTACGAGCAGTACTTC.

This clonotype was detected ten times or more. The chain carries TRBV20-1 and TRBJ2-7; 8 nucleotides align to TRBD2. This CDR3 spans 15 amino acids. Unmatched junction bases numbered 11, after V lost 6 bases and J lost 1 base. CDR1 and CDR2 from the germline V gene are DFQATT and SNEGSKA (reference sequence). CDR3 amino acids: CSALRSGAPSYEQYF. In nucleotides, the CDR3 is TGCAGTGCCTTACGTAGCGGGGCCCCTTCCTACGAGCAGTACTTC.

CDR3 sequence (DNA): TGTGCCAGCTCAACAGGACAGTCGCATACCTACACCTTC. Translation: CASSTGQSHTYTF. V and J are TRBV18 and TRBJ1-2; D perhaps matches TRBD1 (6 bases). The CDR3 extends over 13 amino acids. Germline-derived CDR1 and CDR2 are KGHSH and LQKENI. V gave up 5 bases and J gave up 10 bases, with 17 bases separating them.

The gene calls are TRBV10-1 and TRBJ2-7; weak D call: TRBD1 (6 bases). Germline V lookup: CDR1 WNHNN, CDR2 SYGVQD (reference sequence). Trimming removed 6 bases from V and 5 bases from J, with 14 bases in between. This CDR3 has 13 amino acids. The CDR3, as DNA: TGCGCCAGCAGCCTACAGGGTTTCCACGAGCAGTACTTC. It is translated as CASSLQGFHEQYF.

In its sample, this clonotype was seen many times. V usage is TRBV15 and J usage is TRBJ2-1; no clear D gene. The CDR3 is made up of 13 amino acids. Deletions cut 6 bases from V and 6 bases from J, with 12 bases between. CDR1 is LNHNV and CDR2 is YYDKDF in the germline V gene (reference sequence). CDR3 region: CATRLTPTNEQFF. CDR3 nucleotide sequence: TGTGCCACCAGGCTGACCCCGACCAATGAGCAGTTCTTC.

This clonotype was counted at least ten times. The chain uses TRBV6-5 and TRBJ2-5; D remains ambiguous. Per germline, CDR1 MNHEY and CDR2 SVGAGI. V was trimmed by 8 bases and J by 1 base, leaving 11 bases between them. CDR3 size: 13 residues. This CDR3 reads CASGRALQETQYF. CDR3 coding DNA: TGTGCCAGCGGTCGGGCACTCCAAGAGACCCAGTACTTC.